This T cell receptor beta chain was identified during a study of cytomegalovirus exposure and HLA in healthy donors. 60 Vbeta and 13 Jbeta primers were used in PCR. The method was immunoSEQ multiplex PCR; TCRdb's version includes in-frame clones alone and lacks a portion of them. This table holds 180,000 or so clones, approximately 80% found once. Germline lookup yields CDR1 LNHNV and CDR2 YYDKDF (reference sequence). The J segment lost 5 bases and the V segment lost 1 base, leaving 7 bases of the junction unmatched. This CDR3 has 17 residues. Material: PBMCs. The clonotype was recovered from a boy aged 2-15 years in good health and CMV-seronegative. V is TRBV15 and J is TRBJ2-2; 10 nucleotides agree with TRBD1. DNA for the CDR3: TGTGCCACCAGCAGAGGATGGACAGGGGGTTATACCGGGGAGCTGTTTTTT. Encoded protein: CATSRGWTGGYTGELFF.